These T cell receptor beta chains were read from a single sample in a study of beta chain features in type 1 diabetes. Repertoires were generated with immunoSEQ multiplex PCR, while TCRdb's copy carries only in-frame clones and drops some. The sample has a few hundred thousand clones; about 20% are singletons. Material for sequencing was naive CD4+ T cells from blood. Source of these receptors: a woman aged 18 to 35 in good health. Each CDR3 is given with its conserved first and last residue. The D gene is left open where the match is weak. The size field is filled for only some rows; it gives once, few, many or a size class.

V,J,size,D,length,CDR3,DNA
TRBV30,TRBJ1-2,few,.,12,CASSTEAYGYTF,TGTGCCTCTTCAACAGAAGCCTATGGCTACACCTTC
TRBV2,TRBJ2-2,.,.,13,CASSERGTGELFF,TGTGCCAGCAGTGAAAGGGGTACCGGGGAGCTGTTTTTT
TRBV7-8,TRBJ2-2,.,.,14,CACGRGTNTGELFF,TGTGCCTGCGGTCGGGGGACCAACACCGGGGAGCTGTTTTTT
TRBV7-9,TRBJ1-1,few,TRBD1,14,CASSLGQGDTEAFF,TGTGCCAGCAGCTTGGGACAGGGGGACACTGAAGCTTTCTTT
TRBV7-2,TRBJ1-5,few,.,13,CASSLTGNQPQHF,TGTGCCAGCAGCTTGACAGGCAATCAGCCCCAGCATTTT
TRBV4-3,TRBJ2-5,few,.,14,CASSQGPVQETQYF,TGCGCCAGCAGCCAAGGTCCGGTTCAAGAGACCCAGTACTTC
TRBV30,TRBJ2-7,few,.,13,CAWSTSRPGEQYF,TGTGCCTGGAGTACTTCGCGTCCAGGAGAGCAGTACTTC
TRBV7-2,TRBJ1-6,few,.,15,CASSLVDGGNSPLHF,TGTGCCAGCAGCTTAGTTGACGGAGGGAATTCACCCCTCCACTTT
TRBV15,TRBJ2-4,.,.,16,CATSRKNQGPGGIQYF,TGTGCCACCAGCCGAAAGAATCAGGGACCCGGGGGCATTCAGTACTTC
TRBV6-1,TRBJ2-5,.,.,13,CASSSNREETQYF,TGTGCCAGCAGTTCCAACAGGGAAGAGACCCAGTACTTC
TRBV7-2,TRBJ2-1,.,TRBD2,15,CASSFDRGGYNEQFF,TGTGCCAGCAGCTTCGACCGGGGGGGCTACAATGAGCAGTTCTTC
TRBV19,TRBJ1-2,.,TRBD1,15,CASRFPGQGDDGYTF,TGTGCCAGTAGGTTTCCGGGACAGGGTGACGATGGCTACACCTTC
TRBV7-9,TRBJ2-5,.,TRBD2,15,CASSLTASGIETQYF,TGTGCCAGCAGCTTAACGGCTAGCGGGATCGAGACCCAGTACTTC
TRBV4-3,TRBJ1-1,.,.,16,CASSQDSRQMNTEAFF,TGCGCCAGCAGCCAAGATAGCCGTCAGATGAACACTGAAGCTTTCTTT
TRBV5-1,TRBJ2-5,few,.,15,CASSTGTGLQETQYF,TGCGCCAGCAGCACCGGCACAGGGCTCCAAGAGACCCAGTACTTC
TRBV5-4,TRBJ2-7,.,TRBD2,18,CASSSKTSSAGGPYEQYF,TGTGCCAGCAGCTCCAAAACCAGCTCGGCGGGAGGGCCCTACGAGCAGTACTTC